Listed below are T cell receptor beta chains from one sample, sequenced in a study of response to subunit inactivated influenza vaccine. One entry per CDR3 protein results from TCRdb running MiXCR on the RT-PCR reads. The sample has about 780,000 distinct CDR3 sequences; less than 20% are singletons. The sample in question was PBMCs from blood, obtained about 5 days after vaccination. These receptor sequences come from a man aged 50 or older who received an inactivated influenza vaccine. Each CDR3 is given with its conserved first and last residue. The D gene is left open where the match is weak. Size values are once, few and many counts, or a class for expanded clones, and some rows have none.

>TRBV7-9|TRBJ1-1|NA|NA
TGTGCCAGCAGCTCCTATTTGTCTGAAGCTTTCTTT
CASSSYLSEAFF
>TRBV7-2|TRBJ2-5|TRBD2|few
TGTGCCAGCAGCTTCATAGCGGGAGAGACCCAGTACTTC
CASSFIAGETQYF
>TRBV20-1|TRBJ2-3|NA|many
TGCAGTGCCACGGCCGTGAGACGGGGCACAGATACGCAGTATTTT
CSATAVRRGTDTQYF
>TRBV29-1|TRBJ2-3|TRBD2|few
TGCAGCGCCTCGTTTCTGACTAGCGGGAGGAGGACGACAGATACGCAGTATTTT
CSASFLTSGRRTTDTQYF
>TRBV6-2/TRBV6-3|TRBJ2-5|NA|few
TGTGCCAGCAGTTACATTGTGGGCAGCTATCAAGAGACCCAGTACTTC
CASSYIVGSYQETQYF
>TRBV20-1|TRBJ2-3|TRBD2|many
TGCAGTGCTAGAGCCCCGGGGGGTACGCAGTATTTT
CSARAPGGTQYF
>TRBV20-1|TRBJ2-7|TRBD2|few
TGCAGTGCAACTAGCGGGCAATCCTCCTACGAGCAGTACTTC
CSATSGQSSYEQYF
>TRBV20-1|TRBJ1-1|TRBD1|few
TGCAGTGCTAGAGTGGGACAGGGTAGGGCTTTCTTT
CSARVGQGRAFF
>TRBV19|TRBJ1-5|NA|few
TGTGCCAGTAGTACCCCCCCTGACAGAGAAAGAAGCAATCAGCCCCAGCATTTT
CASSTPPDRERSNQPQHF
>TRBV27|TRBJ2-2|TRBD1|NA
TGTGCCAGCAGTTATACAGGGGGCTCGAACACCGGGGAGCTGTTTTTT
CASSYTGGSNTGELFF
>TRBV20-1|TRBJ2-7|NA|NA
TGCAGTGCTTTGACCATAACCAGCTCCTACGAGCAGTACTTC
CSALTITSSYEQYF
>TRBV20-1|TRBJ1-5|NA|many
TGCAGTGCTAAAGGGGGGAATAGCAATCAGCCCCAGCATTTT
CSAKGGNSNQPQHF
>TRBV18|TRBJ1-1|NA|NA
TGTGCCAGCTCCAGGGGTGGAATCTTTTCGAACACTGAAGCTTTCTTT
CASSRGGIFSNTEAFF
>TRBV29-1|TRBJ2-7|TRBD1|NA
TGCAGCGTTGAAGGCGGACGGGACAGGGGCTACGAGCAGTACTTC
CSVEGGRDRGYEQYF
>TRBV18|TRBJ2-5|TRBD2|NA
TGTGCCAGCTCACACACGAGGGGACTAGCGGAAGAGACCCAGTACTTC
CASSHTRGLAEETQYF
>TRBV11-2|TRBJ2-7|NA|NA
TGTGCCAGCAGCTTAGTGCGGAGGCCGGTGGAGCAGTACTTC
CASSLVRRPVEQYF
>TRBV3-1|TRBJ2-4|NA|NA
TGTGCCAGCAGTCGACCCACCCAGGGAGACAAAAACATTCAGTACTTC
CASSRPTQGDKNIQYF
>TRBV28|TRBJ2-1|NA|few
TGTGCCAGCAGTTTAAAAGCATTGCCCTGGATCTACAATGAGCAGTTCTTC
CASSLKALPWIYNEQFF
>TRBV2|TRBJ2-2|NA|NA
TGTGCCAGCACCAAATGGGGGAACACCGGGGAGCTGTTTTTT
CASTKWGNTGELFF
>TRBV6-1|TRBJ1-2|NA|NA
TGTGCCAGCAGCCCAACCCCCCCACTCCTCGGTCGAGACTATGGCTACACCTTC
CASSPTPPLLGRDYGYTF
>TRBV10-3|TRBJ2-2|NA|NA
TGTGCCATCAGTGCCGGGGAAGGTACCACCGGGGAGCTGTTTTTT
CAISAGEGTTGELFF
>TRBV15|TRBJ2-2|TRBD2|few
TGTGCCACCAGCGGACAGACTAGCGGGGTTCTTGGGGAGCTGTTTTTT
CATSGQTSGVLGELFF
>TRBV10-3|TRBJ1-1|NA|few
TGTGCCATCAGTGCGAATAGGGGTATGAACACTGAAGCTTTCTTT
CAISANRGMNTEAFF
>TRBV28|TRBJ1-1|TRBD1|NA
TGTGCCACCGCGACAGGGACGATCACTGAAGCTTTCTTT
CATATGTITEAFF
>TRBV6-2/TRBV6-3|TRBJ2-1|TRBD2|few
TGTGCCAGCAGCCCCCTTAGCGGGAATTACAATGAGCAGTTCTTC
CASSPLSGNYNEQFF
>TRBV21-1|TRBJ2-7|NA|NA
TGTGCCAGCAGCAAATGGTCGGGGCGGAACTACGAGCAGTACTTC
CASSKWSGRNYEQYF
>TRBV7-9|TRBJ2-1|TRBD1|NA
TGTGCCGCCTCCGGACAGGGGGCGCATAATGAGCAGTTCTTC
CAASGQGAHNEQFF
>TRBV4-1|TRBJ2-7|TRBD1|NA
TGCGCCAGCAGCCAAGGGACAGGGTCGGGCTACGAGCAGTACTTC
CASSQGTGSGYEQYF
>TRBV5-1|TRBJ1-6|NA|many
TGCGCCAGCAGCTTACAACATCCGAGCTCCTATAATTCACCCCTCCACTTT
CASSLQHPSSYNSPLHF
>TRBV29-1|TRBJ2-7|NA|many
TGCAGCGTTGAAGATATGGGGTTGAGAGGCGAGCAGTACTTC
CSVEDMGLRGEQYF
>TRBV20-1|TRBJ1-1|NA|few
TGCAGTGCTAGTACCGGGGCAGCGAACACTGAAGCTTTCTTT
CSASTGAANTEAFF
>TRBV9|TRBJ2-7|NA|NA
TGTGCCAGCTGCGACGGAGGCTCCTACGAGCAGTACTTC
CASCDGGSYEQYF
>TRBV2|TRBJ2-1|NA|few
TGTGCCAGCAGTGAATCAGGCAGATTGGGGCATGAGCAGTTCTTC
CASSESGRLGHEQFF